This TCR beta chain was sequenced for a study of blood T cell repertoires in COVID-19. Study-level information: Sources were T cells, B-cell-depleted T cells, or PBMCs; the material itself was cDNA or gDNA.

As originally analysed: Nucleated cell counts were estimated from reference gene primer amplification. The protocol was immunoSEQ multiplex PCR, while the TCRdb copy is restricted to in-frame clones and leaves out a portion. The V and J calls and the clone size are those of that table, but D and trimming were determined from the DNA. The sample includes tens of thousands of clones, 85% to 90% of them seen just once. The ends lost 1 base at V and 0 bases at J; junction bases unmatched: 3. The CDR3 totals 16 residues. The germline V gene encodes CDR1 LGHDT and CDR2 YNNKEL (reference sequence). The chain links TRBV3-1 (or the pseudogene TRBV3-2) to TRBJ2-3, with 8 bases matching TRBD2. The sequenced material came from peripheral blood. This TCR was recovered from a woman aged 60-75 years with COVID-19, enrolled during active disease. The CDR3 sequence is CASSQAGLVSTDTQYF. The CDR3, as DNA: TGTGCCAGCAGCCAAGCGGGACTAGTGAGCACAGATACGCAGTATTTT.